The rows below give T cell receptor beta chains drawn from one sample of a study of cytomegalovirus exposure and HLA in healthy donors. Sequenced by immunoSEQ multiplex PCR; TCRdb stores in-frame clones only, minus some. The sample lists some 240,000 clones; 80% to 90% were seen once. Sequenced sample: PBMCs. Receptors originate from a woman aged 18-29 years in good health and CMV-seropositive. Each CDR3 is given with its conserved first and last residue. Fields, in order: CDR3 protein, CDR3 DNA, J gene, D gene, V gene, clone size. A D gene is named only where the DNA matches it firmly. Expanded clones are given a class, and other clones once, few, many or no size at all.

CDR3: CASSVGGDTGELFF
DNA: TGTGCCAGCAGCGTTGGCGGGGACACCGGGGAGCTGTTTTTT
J: TRBJ2-2
D: .
V: TRBV9
size: .

CDR3: CASSIAGSTDTQYF
DNA: TGTGCCAGCAGCATAGCGGGATCCACAGATACGCAGTATTTT
J: TRBJ2-3
D: TRBD2
V: TRBV7-3
size: once

CDR3: CASSEGGTVILLGYEQYF
DNA: TGTGCCAGCAGTGAAGGCGGGACAGTTATTTTACTGGGTTACGAGCAGTACTTC
J: TRBJ2-7
D: .
V: TRBV6-1
size: once

CDR3: CASSFWQGAYEQFF
DNA: TGTGCCAGCTCATTCTGGCAGGGGGCCTATGAGCAGTTCTTC
J: TRBJ2-1
D: TRBD1
V: TRBV27
size: .

CDR3: CAWSVGLDRPNTEAFF
DNA: TGTGCCTGGAGTGTCGGGCTGGACAGGCCGAACACTGAAGCTTTCTTT
J: TRBJ1-1
D: TRBD1
V: TRBV30
size: .

CDR3: CASSQSGRINEQFF
DNA: TGCGCCAGCAGCCAGAGTGGGAGAATAAATGAGCAGTTCTTC
J: TRBJ2-1
D: .
V: TRBV4-1
size: .

CDR3: CAWQGFGSPLHF
DNA: TGTGCCTGGCAGGGTTTTGGATCACCCCTCCACTTT
J: TRBJ1-6
D: .
V: TRBV30
size: .

CDR3: CASSTRQGRDEKLFF
DNA: TGTGCCAGCAGCACCCGACAGGGTAGGGATGAAAAACTGTTTTTT
J: TRBJ1-4
D: TRBD1
V: TRBV7-8
size: .

CDR3: CASRTSDGELFF
DNA: TGTGCCAGTAGGACTAGCGACGGGGAGCTGTTTTTT
J: TRBJ2-2
D: TRBD2
V: TRBV19
size: .

CDR3: CASSLQNYGYTF
DNA: TGTGCCAGCAGTTTACAAAACTATGGCTACACCTTC
J: TRBJ1-2
D: .
V: TRBV28
size: .

CDR3: CASSPVGTGGNEQFF
DNA: TGTGCCAGCTCACCAGTCGGGACAGGGGGCAATGAGCAGTTCTTC
J: TRBJ2-1
D: TRBD1
V: TRBV18
size: few

CDR3: CSVESGTGDYEQYF
DNA: TGCAGCGTGGAAAGCGGGACAGGGGACTACGAGCAGTACTTC
J: TRBJ2-7
D: TRBD1
V: TRBV29-1
size: .

CDR3: CASSSRTGDGTEAFF
DNA: TGTGCCAGCAGCTCCCGAACAGGGGACGGCACTGAAGCTTTCTTT
J: TRBJ1-1
D: TRBD1
V: TRBV5-4
size: .